This TCR beta chain was profiled in a study of blood T cell repertoires in COVID-19. Study in general: PBMCs, B-cell-depleted T cells, or T cells provided the cDNA or gDNA that made up the material.

Per the study methods: Amplifying reference gene primers gave estimates of nucleated cell counts. Sequencing used immunoSEQ multiplex PCR; TCRdb keeps in-frame clones, though not all of them. D and trimming were read from the DNA, whereas the V and J calls and clone size are those reported in that table. The table includes about 81,000 clones, about four fifths detected once. The CDR3 sequence is 14 residues long. Trimming removed 5 bases from V and 1 base from J, with 8 bases in between. Germline V gene sequence: CDR1 SGHTA, CDR2 FQGNSA. Sequenced: peripheral blood. The chain combines TRBV7-2 with TRBJ2-2; tentative D call: TRBD2 (5 bases). This clonotype was sampled from a man aged 60-69 years with acute or convalescent COVID-19. As DNA, the CDR3 is TGTGCCAGCAGCCAGGACTTGAACACCGGGGAGCTGTTTTTT. Its protein is CASSQDLNTGELFF. Combining the CDR3 with reference TRBV7-2 and TRBJ2-2 gives the whole variable domain GAGVSQSPSNKVTEKGKDVELRCDPISGHTALYWYRQSLGQGLEFLIYFQGNSAPDKSGLPSDRFSAERTGGSVSTLTIQRTQQEDSAVYLCASSQDLNTGELFFGEGSRLTVL.